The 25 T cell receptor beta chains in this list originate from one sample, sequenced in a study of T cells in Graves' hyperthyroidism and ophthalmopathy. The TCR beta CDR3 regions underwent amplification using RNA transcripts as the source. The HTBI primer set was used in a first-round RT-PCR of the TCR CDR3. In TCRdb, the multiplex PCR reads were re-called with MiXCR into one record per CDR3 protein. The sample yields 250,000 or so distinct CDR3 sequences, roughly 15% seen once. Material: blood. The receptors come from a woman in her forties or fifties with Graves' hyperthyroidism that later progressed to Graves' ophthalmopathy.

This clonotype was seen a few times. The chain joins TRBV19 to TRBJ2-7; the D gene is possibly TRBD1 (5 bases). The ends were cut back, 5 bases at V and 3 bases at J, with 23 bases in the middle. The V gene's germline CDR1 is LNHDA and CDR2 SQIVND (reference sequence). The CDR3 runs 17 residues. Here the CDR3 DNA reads TGTGCCAGTAGTCCGGCCTCCCTCAAGGGGCCTTTCTACGAGCAGTACTTC. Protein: CASSPASLKGPFYEQYF.

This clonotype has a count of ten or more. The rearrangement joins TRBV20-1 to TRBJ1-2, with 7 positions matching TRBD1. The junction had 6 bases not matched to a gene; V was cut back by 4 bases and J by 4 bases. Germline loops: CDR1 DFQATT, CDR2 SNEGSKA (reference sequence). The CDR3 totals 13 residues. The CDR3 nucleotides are TGCAGTGCTACCGGGACAGCAAGCTATGGCTACACCTTC. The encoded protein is CSATGTASYGYTF.

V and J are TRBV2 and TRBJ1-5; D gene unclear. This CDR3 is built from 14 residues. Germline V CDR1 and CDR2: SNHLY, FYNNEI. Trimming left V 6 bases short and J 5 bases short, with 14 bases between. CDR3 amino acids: CASRGSGTYQPQHF. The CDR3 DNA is TGTGCCAGCAGGGGGTCCGGTACTTATCAGCCCCAGCATTTT.

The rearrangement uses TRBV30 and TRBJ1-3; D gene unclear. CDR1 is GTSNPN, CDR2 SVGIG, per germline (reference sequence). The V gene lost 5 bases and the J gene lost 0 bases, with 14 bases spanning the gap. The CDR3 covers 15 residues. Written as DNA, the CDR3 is TGTGCCTGGCATAAGAGTCGGTTCTCTGGAAACACCATATATTTT. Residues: CAWHKSRFSGNTIYF.

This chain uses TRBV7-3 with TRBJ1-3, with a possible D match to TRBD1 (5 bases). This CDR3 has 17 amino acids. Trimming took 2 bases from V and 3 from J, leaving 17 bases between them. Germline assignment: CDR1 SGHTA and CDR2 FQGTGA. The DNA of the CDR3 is TGTGCCAGCAGCTTATTTCGCGGGGCCCCACGTGGAAACACCATATATTTT. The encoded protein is CASSLFRGAPRGNTIYF. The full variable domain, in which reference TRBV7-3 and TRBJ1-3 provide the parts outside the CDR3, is GAGVSQTPSNKVTEKGKYVELRCDPISGHTALYWYRQSLGQGPEFLIYFQGTGAADDSGLPNDRFFAVRPEGSVSTLKIQRTERGDSAVYLCASSLFRGAPRGNTIYFGEGSWLTVV.

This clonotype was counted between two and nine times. DNA of the CDR3: TGTGCCAGCACTCCCCAGGTGGGCGAGTACAATGAGCAGTTCTTC. Translating gives CASTPQVGEYNEQFF. V gene TRBV6-1 combines with J gene TRBJ2-1; D unresolved. This CDR3 is built from 15 residues. Germline CDR1 is MNHNS and CDR2 is SASEGT. Trimming cost V 7 bases and J 4 bases, with 17 bases left between them.

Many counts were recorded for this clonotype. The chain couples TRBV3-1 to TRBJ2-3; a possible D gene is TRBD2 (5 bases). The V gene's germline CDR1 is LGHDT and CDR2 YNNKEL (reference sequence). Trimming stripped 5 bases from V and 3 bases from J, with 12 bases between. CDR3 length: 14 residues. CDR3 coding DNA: TGTGCCAGCAGCAGGACTTCAGAGACAGATACGCAGTATTTT. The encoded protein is CASSRTSETDTQYF.

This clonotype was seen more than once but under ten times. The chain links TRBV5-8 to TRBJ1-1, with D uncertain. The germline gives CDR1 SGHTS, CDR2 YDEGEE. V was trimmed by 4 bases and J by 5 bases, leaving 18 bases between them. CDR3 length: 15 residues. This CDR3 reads CASSGEQVTGTEAFF. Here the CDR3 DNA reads TGTGCCAGCAGCGGGGAGCAGGTCACGGGGACTGAAGCTTTCTTT.

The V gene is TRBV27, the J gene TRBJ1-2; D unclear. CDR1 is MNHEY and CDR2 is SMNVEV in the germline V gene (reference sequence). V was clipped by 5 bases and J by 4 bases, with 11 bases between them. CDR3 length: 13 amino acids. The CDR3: CASSLYVGYGYTF. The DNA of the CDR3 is TGTGCCAGCAGTCTCTACGTGGGCTATGGCTACACCTTC.

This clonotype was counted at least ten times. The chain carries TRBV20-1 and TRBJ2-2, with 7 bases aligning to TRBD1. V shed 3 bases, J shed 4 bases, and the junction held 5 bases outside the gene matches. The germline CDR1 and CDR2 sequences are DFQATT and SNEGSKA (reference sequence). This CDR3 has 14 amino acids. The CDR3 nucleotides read TGCAGTGCTAGGATTGACAGGGCCACCGGGGAGCTGTTTTTT. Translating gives CSARIDRATGELFF.

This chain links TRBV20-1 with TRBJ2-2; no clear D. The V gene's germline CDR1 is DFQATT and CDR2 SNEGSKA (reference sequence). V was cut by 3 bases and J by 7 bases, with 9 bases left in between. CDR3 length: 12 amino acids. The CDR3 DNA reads TGCAGTGCTAGGAGTAGGGTCGGGGAGCTGTTTTTT. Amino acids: CSARSRVGELFF.

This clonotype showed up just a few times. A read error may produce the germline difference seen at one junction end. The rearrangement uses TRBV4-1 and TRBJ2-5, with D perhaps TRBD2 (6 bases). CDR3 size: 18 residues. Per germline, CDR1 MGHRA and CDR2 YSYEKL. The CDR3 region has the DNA TGCGTCAGCAGCCAGTACGGGGGAGACTGGGGTGGGGTGGAGACCCAGTACTTC. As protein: CVSSQYGGDWGGVETQYF.

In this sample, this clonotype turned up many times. The DNA of the CDR3 is TGCAGTGCTAGTGGTGGAGGGACAGGGGTTACAGATACGCAGTATTTT. The encoded protein is CSASGGGTGVTDTQYF. The J gene is TRBJ2-3, the V gene TRBV20-1, with 10 bases matching TRBD1. J lost 3 bases, V lost 3 bases, and 9 bases had no gene match. Germline CDR1 is DFQATT and CDR2 is SNEGSKA (reference sequence). This CDR3 is built from 16 residues.

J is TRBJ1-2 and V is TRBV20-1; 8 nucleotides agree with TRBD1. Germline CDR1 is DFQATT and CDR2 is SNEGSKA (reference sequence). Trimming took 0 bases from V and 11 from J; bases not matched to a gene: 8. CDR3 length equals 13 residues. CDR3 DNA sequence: TGCAGTGCTAGAGATCGGGGGACAGGCCAATACACCTTC. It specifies CSARDRGTGQYTF.

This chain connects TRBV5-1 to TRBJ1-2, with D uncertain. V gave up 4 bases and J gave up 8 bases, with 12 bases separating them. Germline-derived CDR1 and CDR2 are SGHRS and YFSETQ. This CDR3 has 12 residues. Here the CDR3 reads CASSPPTGGYTF. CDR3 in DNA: TGCGCCAGCAGCCCGCCTACGGGGGGCTACACCTTC.

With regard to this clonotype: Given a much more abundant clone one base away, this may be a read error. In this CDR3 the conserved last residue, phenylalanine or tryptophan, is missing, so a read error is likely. The DNA for the CDR3 is TGTGCCAGCAGTGAAGAAGTCGAGGGCCTGAACACTGAAGCTTTCTCT. This encodes CASSEEVEGLNTEAFS. This chain uses TRBV2 with TRBJ1-1, with D uncertain. This CDR3 comprises 16 residues. The germline V and J ends were trimmed by 1 base and 0 bases, with 12 bases remaining between them. The germline V gene has CDR1 SNHLY and CDR2 FYNNEI.

The CDR3, as DNA: TGTGCCAGTACCGGGACCTCTGGAAACACCATATATTTT. Translating gives CASTGTSGNTIYF. V and J are TRBV19 and TRBJ1-3; tentative D call: TRBD1 (5 bases). Between the trimmed V and J ends, which lost 7 bases and 0 bases, there was a span of 7 bases. The germline V gene has CDR1 LNHDA and CDR2 SQIVND (reference sequence). The length of the CDR3 is 13 residues.

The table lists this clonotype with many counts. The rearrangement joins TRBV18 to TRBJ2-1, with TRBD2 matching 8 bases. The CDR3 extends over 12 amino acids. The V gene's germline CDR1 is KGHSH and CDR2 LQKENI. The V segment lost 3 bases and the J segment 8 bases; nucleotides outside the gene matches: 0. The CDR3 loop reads CASSPGGDEQFF. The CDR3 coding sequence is TGTGCCAGCTCACCCGGGGGGGATGAGCAGTTCTTC.

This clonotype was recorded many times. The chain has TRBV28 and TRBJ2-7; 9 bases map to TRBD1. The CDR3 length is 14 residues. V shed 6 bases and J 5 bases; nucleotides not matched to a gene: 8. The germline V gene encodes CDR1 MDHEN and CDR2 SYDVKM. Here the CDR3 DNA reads TGTGCCAGCAGACAAGGGACAGGGATCCACGAGCAGTACTTC. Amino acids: CASRQGTGIHEQYF.

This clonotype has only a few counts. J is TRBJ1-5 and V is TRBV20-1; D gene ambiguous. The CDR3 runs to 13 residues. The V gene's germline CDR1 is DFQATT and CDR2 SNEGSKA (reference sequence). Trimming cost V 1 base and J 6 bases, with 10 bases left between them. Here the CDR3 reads CSARVTVGQPQHF. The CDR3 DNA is TGCAGTGCTAGAGTAACAGTGGGTCAGCCCCAGCATTTT.

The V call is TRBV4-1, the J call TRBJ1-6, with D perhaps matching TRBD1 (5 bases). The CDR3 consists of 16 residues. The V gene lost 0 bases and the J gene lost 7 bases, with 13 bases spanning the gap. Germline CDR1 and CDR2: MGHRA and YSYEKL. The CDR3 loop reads CASSQDSGAWNSPLHF. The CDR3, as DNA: TGCGCCAGCAGCCAAGATTCTGGGGCCTGGAATTCACCCCTCCACTTT.

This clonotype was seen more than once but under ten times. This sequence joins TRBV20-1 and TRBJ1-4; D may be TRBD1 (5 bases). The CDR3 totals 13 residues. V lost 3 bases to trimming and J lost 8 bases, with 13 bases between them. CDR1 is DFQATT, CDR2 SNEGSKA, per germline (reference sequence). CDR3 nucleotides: TGCAGTGCTAGTGGACGGGACCTCGAAAAACTGTTTTTT. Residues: CSASGRDLEKLFF.

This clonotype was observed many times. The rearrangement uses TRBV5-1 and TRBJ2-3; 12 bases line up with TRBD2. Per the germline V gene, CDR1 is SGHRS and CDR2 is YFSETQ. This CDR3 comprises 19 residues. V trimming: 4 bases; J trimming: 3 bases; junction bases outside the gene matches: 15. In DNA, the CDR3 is TGCGCCAGCAGCCCGGACGTGACTAGCGGGAGACTAGGGACAGATACGCAGTATTTT. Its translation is CASSPDVTSGRLGTDTQYF.

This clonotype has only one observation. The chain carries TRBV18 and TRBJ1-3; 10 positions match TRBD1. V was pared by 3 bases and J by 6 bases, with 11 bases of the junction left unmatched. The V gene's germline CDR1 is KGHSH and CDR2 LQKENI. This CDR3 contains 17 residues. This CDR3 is CASSPTMPGQGPNTIYF. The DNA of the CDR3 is TGTGCCAGCTCACCGACTATGCCGGGACAGGGGCCAAACACCATATATTTT.

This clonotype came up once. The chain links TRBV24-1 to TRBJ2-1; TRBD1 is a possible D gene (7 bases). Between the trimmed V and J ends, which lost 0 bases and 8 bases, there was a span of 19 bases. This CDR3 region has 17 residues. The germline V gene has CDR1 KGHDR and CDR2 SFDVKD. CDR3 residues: CATSDLGGTAERDEQFF. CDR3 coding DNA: TGTGCCACCAGTGATTTGGGAGGGACAGCCGAGAGGGATGAGCAGTTCTTC.